This T cell receptor (beta chain) was identified during a study of cytomegalovirus exposure and HLA in healthy donors. Overall study results and limits: After further analysis at a later stage, 15,000 to 20,000 TCR beta sequences were associated with HLA alleles at 0.05 false discovery rate.

A word on this clone: No antigen is known for it.

Use of 60 Vbeta and 13 Jbeta primers characterized the PCR. Assay used: immunoSEQ multiplex PCR; TCRdb lists only in-frame clones, some missing. The data show over 150,000 clones, about four fifths seen once. CDR1 is SGHRS and CDR2 is YFSETQ in the germline V gene. The CDR3 length is 15 residues. The ends lost 4 bases at V and 3 bases at J; junction bases unmatched: 10. The TCR sequence derives from a male donor in good health and CMV-seropositive. The sample taken for sequencing was PBMCs. V and J are TRBV5-1 and TRBJ2-7; 7 nucleotides align to TRBD2. The chain's CDR3 is CASSLGGAGYYEQYF. CDR3 nucleotide sequence: TGCGCCAGCAGCCTGGGAGGAGCGGGGTACTACGAGCAGTACTTC.